The sequence of this T cell receptor (beta chain) was determined in a study of blood T cell repertoires in COVID-19. Overall study context: Samples taken during acute and convalescent COVID-19 were collected in the United States, Italy and Spain. Sources were T cells, B-cell-depleted T cells, or PBMCs; the material itself was cDNA or gDNA.

Trimming shortened V by 4 bases and J by 6 bases, and 14 bases separated the two germline ends. This CDR3 spans 14 amino acids. Germline V gene lookup returns CDR1 SGHAT and CDR2 FQNNGV. Source study methods: Estimated nucleated cell counts came from reference gene primer amplification. Profiling relied on immunoSEQ multiplex PCR, and the TCRdb table lists in-frame clones only, not all of them. V and J calls and clone size are given by that table; D and trimming were obtained from the DNA. The table records over 200,000 clones, about four fifths of them present only once. In this sample, this clone turned up once.

What was sequenced was peripheral blood. This chain connects TRBV11-2 to TRBJ2-3; a weak D match, TRBD2 (6 bases). The receptor comes from a woman between 45 and 65 years old with acute or convalescent COVID-19. The CDR3 spells CASSSPVAGDTQYF. The CDR3 DNA follows: TGTGCCAGCAGCTCCCCCGTCGCGGGGGATACGCAGTATTTT.